This T cell receptor beta chain was captured by sequencing in a study of T cell responses to AZD1222 COVID-19 vaccine. Trimming shortened V by 5 bases and J by 4 bases, and 11 bases separated the two germline ends. Germline loops: CDR1 WSHSY, CDR2 SAAADI. The CDR3 length is 13 residues. Libraries were prepared by immunoSEQ multiplex PCR; TCRdb keeps only in-frame clonotypes and omits some of them. The sample shows about 150,000 clones, roughly 92% of them seen only once. Broader study findings: Baseline seropositives among AZD1222 recipients totaled only five to seven.

About this clone itself: What it binds is unknown.

The rearrangement links TRBV10-2 to TRBJ1-2; weak D call: TRBD1 (6 bases). The TCR originated in an adult in good health. The specimen was peripheral blood, collected on day 0 of AZD1222 vaccination. The DNA for the CDR3 is TGCGCCAGCAGTTGGGACACCATCTATGGCTACACCTTC. Amino acid sequence: CASSWDTIYGYTF.